What follows are 15 T cell receptor beta chains derived from one specimen sequenced in a study of control samples from healthy donors and cancer patients. Assay: immunoSEQ multiplex PCR; the TCRdb copy retains only in-frame clones and omits some. The table has 150,000 or so clones, 80% to 95% seen once. Sequencing used blood. The receptors here all came from a woman aged 50 to 60 in good health.

The V call is TRBV24-1, the J call TRBJ1-6; TRBD1 is a possible D gene (6 bases). Germline lookup yields CDR1 KGHDR and CDR2 SFDVKD. This CDR3 contains 17 residues. The V gene lost 4 bases and the J gene lost 0 bases, with 12 bases spanning the gap. In nucleotides, the CDR3 is TGTGCCACCAGTGAGGCTCAGGGGATCTCCTATAATTCACCCCTCCACTTT. Translation gives CATSEAQGISYNSPLHF.

There are a few counts of this clone. The chain is built from TRBV19 and TRBJ1-5; 8 positions agree with TRBD1. The trim removed 5 bases at V and 5 bases at J, leaving 8 bases unmatched. This CDR3 has 15 residues. Per germline, CDR1 LNHDA and CDR2 SQIVND (reference sequence). In DNA form, the CDR3 reads TGTGCCAGTAGTTCACGGACAGGGCAGCATCAGCCCCAGCATTTT. Protein: CASSSRTGQHQPQHF.

The rearrangement uses TRBV7-9 and TRBJ2-1, with 10 bases matching TRBD2. J lost 4 bases, V lost 3 bases, and 3 bases had no gene match. In germline, CDR1 is SEHNR, CDR2 FQNEAQ (reference sequence). The CDR3 extends over 15 amino acids. The CDR3 coding sequence is TGTGCCAGCAGCTTCAGCGGGGGGGAATACAATGAGCAGTTCTTC. Encoded protein: CASSFSGGEYNEQFF. Full variable domain (outside the CDR3, taken from reference TRBV7-9 and TRBJ2-1): DTGVSQNPRHKITKRGQNVTFRCDPISEHNRLYWYRQTLGQGPEFLTYFQNEAQLEKSRLLSDRFSAERPKGSFSTLEIQRTEQGDSAMYLCASSFSGGEYNEQFFGPGTRLTVL.

The rearrangement links TRBV6-5 to TRBJ2-7; TRBD2 matches at 13 bases. The CDR3 loop spans 15 amino acids. CDR1 and CDR2 (germline): MNHEY, SVGAGI. V was clipped by 4 bases and J by 5 bases; unmatched bases: 5. CDR3 in amino acids: CASSFWTSGSDEQYF. The CDR3 region has the DNA TGTGCCAGCAGTTTCTGGACTAGCGGGAGTGACGAGCAGTACTTC.

J is TRBJ2-7 and V is TRBV19; 7 positions agree with TRBD1. The V gene's germline CDR1 is LNHDA and CDR2 SQIVND (reference sequence). V dropped 4 bases and J dropped 2; count of bases not matched to a gene: 8. The CDR3 is made up of 15 amino acids. The CDR3 DNA reads TGTGCCAGTAGTACCAGACAGGGAACCACCTACGAGCAGTACTTC. Translating it yields CASSTRQGTTYEQYF.

This rearrangement joins TRBV29-1 to TRBJ2-1; D not resolved. Germline CDR1 is SQVTM and CDR2 is ANQGSEA. This CDR3 is built from 15 residues. Trimming took 0 bases from V and 5 from J, leaving 14 bases between them. CDR3 bases: TGCAGCGTTGAAGATGAACTTTCTACCCACAATGAGCAGTTCTTC. The encoded protein is CSVEDELSTHNEQFF.

The genes are TRBV15 and TRBJ2-7; D unclear. The germline V and J ends were trimmed by 0 bases and 3 bases, with 9 bases remaining between them. The CDR3 loop spans 14 amino acids. Germline V CDR1 and CDR2: LNHNV, YYDKDF (reference sequence). CDR3 nucleotides: TGTGCCACCAGCAGAGATAAGGCTGACTACGAGCAGTACTTC. This sequence encodes CATSRDKADYEQYF.

Here the CDR3 reads CASSPMPVNTEAFF. CDR3 DNA: TGTGCCAGCTCACCAATGCCAGTTAACACTGAAGCTTTCTTT. V is TRBV18 and J is TRBJ1-1; D unclear. Trimming shortened V by 2 bases and J by 2 bases, and 9 bases separated the two germline ends. The germline gives CDR1 KGHSH, CDR2 LQKENI. The CDR3 runs to 14 residues.

The CDR3 loop is CATSDLAAGNSGELFF. The CDR3 coding sequence is TGTGCCACCAGTGATTTGGCAGCTGGCAACTCCGGGGAGCTGTTTTTT. This chain links TRBV24-1 with TRBJ2-2; no firm D call. The CDR3 is made up of 16 amino acids. V lost 0 bases, J lost 6 bases, and 13 bases lay in between. From germline, CDR1 is KGHDR and CDR2 SFDVKD.

The gene calls are TRBV2 and TRBJ2-4, with D possibly matching TRBD1 (6 bases). The CDR3 contains 15 residues. Germline values: CDR1 SNHLY, CDR2 FYNNEI. V lost 4 bases and J lost 2, with 12 bases in between. CDR3 residues: CASSGGLASKNIQYF. The CDR3 DNA is TGTGCCAGCAGTGGGGGGCTAGCCTCCAAAAACATTCAGTACTTC.

The DNA of the CDR3 is TGTGCCAGCAGCGTAGGTCCGGGGGCAGGTACTGAAGCTTTCTTT. Protein product: CASSVGPGAGTEAFF. The V and J genes are TRBV9 and TRBJ1-1; the D gene is possibly TRBD1 (6 bases). This CDR3 contains 15 residues. The V gene's germline CDR1 is SGDLS and CDR2 YYNGEE. V lost 0 bases, J lost 5 bases, and 14 bases lay in between.

The chain couples TRBV5-8 to TRBJ1-1; D not resolved. The ends were cut back, 1 base at V and 8 bases at J, with 9 bases in the middle. This CDR3 comprises 12 residues. Germline CDR1 SGHTS, CDR2 YDEGEE. CDR3: CASSLSRVEAFF. The CDR3 bases are TGTGCCAGCAGCTTGTCGAGGGTGGAAGCTTTCTTT. Full variable domain (rest looked up from reference TRBV5-8 and TRBJ1-1): EAGVTQSPTHLIKTRGQQATLRCSPISGHTSVYWYQQALGLGLQFLLWYDEGEERNRGNFPPRFSGRQFPNYSSELNVNALELEDSALYLCASSLSRVEAFFGQGTRLTVV.

The chain joins TRBV30 to TRBJ1-1, with 8 bases that match TRBD1. Germline values: CDR1 GTSNPN, CDR2 SVGIG (reference sequence). Unmatched junction bases numbered 3, after V lost 2 bases and J lost 10 bases. The CDR3 runs to 11 residues. CDR3 DNA: TGTGCCTGGAGTCTGACAGGGGCAGCTTTCTTT. Protein product: CAWSLTGAAFF.

The rearrangement joins TRBV7-9 to TRBJ2-7; D is perhaps TRBD1 (5 bases). Per germline, CDR1 SEHNR and CDR2 FQNEAQ (reference sequence). The length of the CDR3 is 17 residues. The V end was cut by 4 bases, the J end by 7 bases, with 26 bases between. CDR3 nucleotides: TGTGCCAGCAGCTCCTACGGTGGTGGACAATTTCGTTGGGAGCAGTACTTC. It yields the protein CASSSYGGGQFRWEQYF.

The chain carries TRBV6-5 and TRBJ2-3, with D hard to call. The germline V gene has CDR1 MNHEY and CDR2 SVGAGI. The CDR3 extends over 12 amino acids. The V and J ends lost 6 bases and 3 bases respectively, with 7 bases between them. CDR3 sequence: CASSLKTDTQYF. CDR3 bases: TGTGCCAGCAGCCTGAAGACAGATACGCAGTATTTT.